This T cell receptor beta chain was profiled in a study of blood T cell repertoires in COVID-19. Study background: COVID-19 samples from acute and convalescent phases originated in the United States, Italy and Spain. Nucleic acid was either cDNA or gDNA, and it came from T cells, B-cell-depleted T cells, or PBMCs.

The CDR3 covers 13 residues. Trimming took off 7 bases at V and 5 bases at J, with 14 bases between the two ends. Study processing details: Estimates of nucleated cell counts were drawn from the amplification of reference gene primers. Sequencing was performed with immunoSEQ multiplex PCR; in TCRdb, only in-frame clones are kept and a portion is missing. That table gives V, J and clone size, and the DNA gave D and trimming. The sample lists approximately 80,000 clones, approximately 85% seen once, with 25% to 30% in the top ten. J is TRBJ1-2 and V is TRBV12-3 or TRBV12-4, with a weak D call TRBD1 (5 bases). This TCR derives from a human donor in a cohort sampled during active COVID-19. Material for sequencing was peripheral blood. The CDR3 DNA reads TGTGCCAGCAACGTCGGGGGGGTTTATGGCTACACCTTC. It is translated as CASNVGGVYGYTF.